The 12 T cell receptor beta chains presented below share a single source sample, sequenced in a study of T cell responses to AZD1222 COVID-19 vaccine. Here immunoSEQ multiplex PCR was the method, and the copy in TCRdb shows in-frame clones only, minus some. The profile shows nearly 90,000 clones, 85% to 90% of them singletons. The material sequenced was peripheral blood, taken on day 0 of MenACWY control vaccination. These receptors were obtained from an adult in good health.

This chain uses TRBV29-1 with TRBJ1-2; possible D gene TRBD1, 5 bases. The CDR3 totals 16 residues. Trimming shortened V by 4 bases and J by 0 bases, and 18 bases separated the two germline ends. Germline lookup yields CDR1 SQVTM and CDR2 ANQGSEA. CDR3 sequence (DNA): TGCAGCGTTGGTCCCCCCCCCGGGGCCTCTAACTATGGCTACACCTTC. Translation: CSVGPPPGASNYGYTF.

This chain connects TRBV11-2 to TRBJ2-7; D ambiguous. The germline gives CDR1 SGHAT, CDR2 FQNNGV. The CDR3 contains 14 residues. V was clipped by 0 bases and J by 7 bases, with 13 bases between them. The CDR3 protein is CASSLDKGSGEQYF. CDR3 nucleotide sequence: TGTGCCAGCAGCTTAGATAAGGGTTCGGGTGAGCAGTACTTC.

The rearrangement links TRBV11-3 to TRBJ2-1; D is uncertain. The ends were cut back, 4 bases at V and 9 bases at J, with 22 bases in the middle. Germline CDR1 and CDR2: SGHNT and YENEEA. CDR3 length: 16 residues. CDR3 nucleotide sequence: TGTGCCAGCAGCTCCTACCTTGGCGGCTTGAATGGTGAGCAGTTCTTC. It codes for CASSSYLGGLNGEQFF.

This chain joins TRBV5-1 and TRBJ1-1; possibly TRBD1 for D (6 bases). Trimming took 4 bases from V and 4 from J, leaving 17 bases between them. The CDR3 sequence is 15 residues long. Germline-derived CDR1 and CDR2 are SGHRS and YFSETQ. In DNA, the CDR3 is TGCGCCAGCAGCCCCCGGACAGACCGGGGCACTGAAGCTTTCTTT. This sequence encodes CASSPRTDRGTEAFF.

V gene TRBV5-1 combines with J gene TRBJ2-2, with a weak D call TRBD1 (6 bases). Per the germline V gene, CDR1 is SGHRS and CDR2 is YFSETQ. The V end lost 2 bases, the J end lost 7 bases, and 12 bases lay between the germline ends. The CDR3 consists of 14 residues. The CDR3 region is CASSFQGSSGELFF. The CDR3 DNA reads TGCGCCAGCAGCTTTCAGGGGTCTAGCGGGGAGCTGTTTTTT. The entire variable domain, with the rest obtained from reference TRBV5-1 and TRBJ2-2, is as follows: KAGVTQTPRYLIKTRGQQVTLSCSPISGHRSVSWYQQTPGQGLQFLFEYFSETQRNKGNFPGRFSGRQFSNSRSEMNVSTLELGDSALYLCASSFQGSSGELFFGEGSRLTVL.

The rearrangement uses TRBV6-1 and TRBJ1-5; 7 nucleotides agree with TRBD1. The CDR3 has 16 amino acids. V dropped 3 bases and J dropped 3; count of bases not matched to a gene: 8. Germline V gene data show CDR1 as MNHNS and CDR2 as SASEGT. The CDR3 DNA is TGTGCCAGCAGTGACCGACAGGGCGGTAACAATCAGCCCCAGCATTTT. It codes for CASSDRQGGNNQPQHF.

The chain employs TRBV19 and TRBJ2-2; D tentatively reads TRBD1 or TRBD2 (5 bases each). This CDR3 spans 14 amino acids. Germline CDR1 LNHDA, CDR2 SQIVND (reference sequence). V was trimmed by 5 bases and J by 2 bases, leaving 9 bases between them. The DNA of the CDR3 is TGTGCCAGTAGTGGGACCGAAAACACCGGGGAGCTGTTTTTT. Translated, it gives CASSGTENTGELFF.

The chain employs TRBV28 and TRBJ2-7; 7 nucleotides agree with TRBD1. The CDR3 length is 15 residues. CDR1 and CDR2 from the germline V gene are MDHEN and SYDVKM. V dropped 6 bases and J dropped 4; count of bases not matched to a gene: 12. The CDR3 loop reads CASSRRAGGHYEQYF. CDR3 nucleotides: TGTGCCAGCAGCCGCCGGGCAGGGGGACATTACGAGCAGTACTTC.

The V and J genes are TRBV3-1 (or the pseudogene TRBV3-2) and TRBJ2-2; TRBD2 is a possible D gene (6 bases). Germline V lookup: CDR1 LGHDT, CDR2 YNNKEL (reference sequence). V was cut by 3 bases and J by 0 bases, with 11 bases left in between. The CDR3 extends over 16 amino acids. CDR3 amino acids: CASSHGGTPNTGELFF. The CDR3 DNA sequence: TGTGCCAGCAGCCACGGCGGGACTCCGAACACCGGGGAGCTGTTTTTT.

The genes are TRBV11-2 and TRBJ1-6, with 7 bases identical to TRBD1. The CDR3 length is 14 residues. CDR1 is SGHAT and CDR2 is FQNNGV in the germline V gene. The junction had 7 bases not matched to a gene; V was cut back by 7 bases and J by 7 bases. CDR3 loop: CASTSGQPNSPLHF. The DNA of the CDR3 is TGTGCCAGCACCTCGGGACAGCCAAATTCACCCCTCCACTTT.

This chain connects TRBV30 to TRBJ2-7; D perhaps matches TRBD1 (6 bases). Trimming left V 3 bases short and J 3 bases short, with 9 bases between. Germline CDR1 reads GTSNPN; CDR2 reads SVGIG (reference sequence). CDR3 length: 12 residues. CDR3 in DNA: TGTGCCTGGAGACAGGGCGACTACGAGCAGTACTTC. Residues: CAWRQGDYEQYF.

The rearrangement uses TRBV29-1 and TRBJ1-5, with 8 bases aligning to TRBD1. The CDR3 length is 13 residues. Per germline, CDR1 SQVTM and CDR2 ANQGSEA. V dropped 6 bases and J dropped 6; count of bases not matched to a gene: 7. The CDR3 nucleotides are TGCAGCGTGGACTCAGGGGGCGGTCAGCCCCAGCATTTT. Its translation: CSVDSGGGQPQHF.